This TCR beta chain was captured by sequencing in a study of T-cell reconstitution after alpha-beta-depleted transplantation in children. Trimming removed 1 base from V and 0 bases from J, with 4 bases in between. The CDR3 covers 13 residues. CDR1 and CDR2 from the germline V gene are MGHRA and YSYEKL. Preparation of the TCRbeta library used unique molecular identifiers. TCRdb re-derived calls from the PCR reads in MiXCR, one entry per CDR3 protein. The sample comprises approximately 150,000 distinct CDR3 sequences, 8% to 10% of which are singletons, and 15% to 20% rests with the top ten. The material was PBMCs, mostly from graft donor cells, obtained 180 days after TCRalphabeta/CD19-depleted stem cell transplant. This chain connects TRBV4-1 to TRBJ2-7; D remains ambiguous. This clonotype was sampled from a female patient aged 2 to 10 who had a stem cell transplant for congenital amegakaryocytic thrombocytopenia, so the T cells may come from the graft donor. The CDR3 here is CASSQAPSYEQYF. Written as DNA, the CDR3 is TGCGCCAGCAGCCAAGCCCCCTCCTACGAGCAGTACTTC.